One and the same sample provided the 9 T cell receptor beta chains below, sequenced in a study of T cells after yellow fever vaccination (dated by TCRdb to 2018 to 2020). Libraries were constructed by 5' RACE. The reads were generated on an Illumina NovaSeq 6000. TCRdb redid the processing of the public reads, applying fastp at Q25 and MiXCR, and retained in-frame beta chains. CDR3 protein duplicates are merged, each entry listing the most common genes and DNA. The sample table contains a few hundred thousand distinct CDR3 sequences; only one count was recorded for around 3.9% of them. The ten top clones hold approximately 24% of the sample. This sample's treatment or condition label indicates: live attenuated yellow fever vaccine strain. The sample consisted of PBMCs, taken 5 days after the yellow fever booster vaccination. The source is a man younger than 30 who received the YFV17D yellow fever vaccine.

This clonotype was seen a handful of times. V gene TRBV7-2 combines with J gene TRBJ1-6; TRBD1 aligns across 7 bases. In germline, CDR1 is SGHTA, CDR2 FQGNSA. Trimming at V came to 5 bases and at J to 10 bases, leaving 5 bases not matched to a gene. The CDR3 runs 13 residues. CDR3 bases: TGTGCCAGCAGCCAGAACAGGGGATCACCCCTCCACTTT. Residues: CASSQNRGSPLHF.

This clonotype was detected ten times or more. The chain couples TRBV4-1 to TRBJ1-1, with D maybe TRBD1 (5 bases). From germline, CDR1 is MGHRA and CDR2 YSYEKL. There are 15 residues in the CDR3. The germline V and J ends were trimmed by 0 bases and 4 bases, with 12 bases remaining between them. CDR3 loop: CASSQDGARRTEAFF. The DNA of the CDR3 is TGCGCCAGCAGCCAAGATGGGGCCAGGCGCACTGAAGCTTTCTTT.

The chain is built from TRBV19 and TRBJ2-5; possible D gene TRBD1, 6 bases. This CDR3 has 14 residues. The V and J ends lost 10 bases and 4 bases respectively, with 19 bases between them. From germline, CDR1 is LNHDA and CDR2 SQIVND (reference sequence). The CDR3 bases are TGTGCCACCCTAGGGCATGGCAGGGGAGAGACCCAGTACTTC. It encodes CATLGHGRGETQYF. The full variable domain, completed using reference TRBV19 and TRBJ2-5, is DGGITQSPKYLFRKEGQNVTLSCEQNLNHDAMYWYRQDPGQGLRLIYYSQIVNDFQKGDIAEGYSVSREKKESFPLTVTSAQKNPTAFYLCATLGHGRGETQYFGPGTRLLVL.

DNA of the CDR3: TGTGCCAGCAAGTCGGGGATCGGGGAAACCGGGGAGCTGTTTTTT. This codes for CASKSGIGETGELFF. The genes are TRBV6-1 and TRBJ2-2; D perhaps matches TRBD2 (5 bases). Per germline, CDR1 MNHNS and CDR2 SASEGT. The CDR3 sequence is 15 residues long. V gave up 7 bases and J gave up 5 bases, with 17 bases separating them.

This clonotype has a handful of counts. The CDR3 nucleotides read TGCGCCAGCGGGGGGATAGGGGGTATGAACACTGAAGCTTTCTTT. Amino acid sequence: CASGGIGGMNTEAFF. This chain links TRBV4-1 with TRBJ1-1, with D maybe TRBD1 (6 bases). With 8 bases removed from V and 0 bases from J, the gap between germline ends came to 16 bases. CDR3 length: 15 amino acids. CDR1 is MGHRA and CDR2 is YSYEKL in the germline V gene.

The J gene is TRBJ1-6, the V gene TRBV3-1; D is perhaps TRBD1 (5 bases). The CDR3 totals 14 residues. From germline, CDR1 is LGHDT and CDR2 YNNKEL (reference sequence). V shed 5 bases and J shed 10 bases, with 15 bases lying between them. This CDR3 is CASSGTDWGSPLHF. CDR3 DNA: TGTGCCAGCAGCGGGACGGATTGGGGGTCACCCCTCCACTTT. Filled out from reference TRBV3-1 and TRBJ1-6, the complete variable domain reads DTAVSQTPKYLVTQMGNDKSIKCEQNLGHDTMYWYKQDSKKFLKIMFSYNNKELIINETVPNRFSPKSPDKAHLNLHINSLELGDSAVYFCASSGTDWGSPLHFGNGTRLTVT.

V gene TRBV2 combines with J gene TRBJ1-4; perhaps TRBD1 as D (6 bases). V lost 7 bases, J lost 0 bases, and 18 bases lay in between. This CDR3 is built from 17 residues. Germline V gives CDR1 SNHLY, CDR2 FYNNEI. CDR3 loop: CASKEGVLWTTNEKLFF. In DNA form, the CDR3 reads TGTGCCAGCAAAGAGGGGGTGTTGTGGACAACTAATGAAAAACTGTTTTTT.

This clonotype was found a few times. The chain uses TRBV29-1 and TRBJ1-2, with no clear D. V was cut by 5 bases and J by 2 bases, with 9 bases left in between. Germline lookup yields CDR1 SQVTM and CDR2 ANQGSEA. CDR3 length: 12 amino acids. The CDR3 bases are TGCAGCGTTCGGCCCGAGAACTATGGCTACACCTTC. It yields the protein CSVRPENYGYTF.

This clonotype has more than one count but fewer than ten. This chain connects TRBV5-1 to TRBJ1-2; 10 positions match TRBD1. Losses at the gene ends were 4 bases for V and 6 bases for J; bases not matched to a gene: 9. Germline CDR1 SGHRS, CDR2 YFSETQ. The CDR3 length is 15 residues. The CDR3 nucleotides read TGCGCCAGCAGCCGGGGGACAGGGGTAGGAAATGGCTACACCTTC. Translation gives CASSRGTGVGNGYTF. Combining the CDR3 with reference TRBV5-1 and TRBJ1-2 gives the whole variable domain KAGVTQTPRYLIKTRGQQVTLSCSPISGHRSVSWYQQTPGQGLQFLFEYFSETQRNKGNFPGRFSGRQFSNSRSEMNVSTLELGDSALYLCASSRGTGVGNGYTFGSGTRLTVV.